The next 19 T cell receptor beta chains were all read from a single sample in a study of T cell repertoires in cytomegalovirus infection. In TCRdb, the reads were re-called with MiXCR into one record per CDR3 protein. Of around 350,000 distinct CDR3 sequences in the sample, 15% to 20% were seen once. Input material: PBMCs. These receptors came from a human donor in good health (CMV status not recorded). Some clones in this sample may be carry-over from other donors' samples.

The genes are TRBV5-1 and TRBJ2-7; possibly TRBD1 for D (5 bases). In germline, CDR1 is SGHRS, CDR2 YFSETQ. The length of the CDR3 is 15 residues. V was cut by 4 bases and J by 5 bases, with 19 bases left in between. CDR3 region: CASSPSGRADNEQYF. CDR3 DNA sequence: TGCGCCAGCAGCCCCTCGGGCAGGGCGGACAACGAGCAGTACTTC.

This clonotype was seen ten or more times. This chain links TRBV7-2 with TRBJ2-6; no clear D gene. Deletions cut 5 bases from V and 3 bases from J, with 17 bases between. The CDR3 totals 17 residues. CDR1 is SGHTA and CDR2 is FQGNSA in the germline V gene. The CDR3 sequence: CASSPGRTLGGANVLTF. The CDR3 bases are TGTGCCAGCAGCCCCGGACGGACGCTCGGTGGGGCCAACGTCCTGACTTTC.

This clonotype showed up just a few times. The V call is TRBV5-6, the J call TRBJ1-4; TRBD1 aligns across 8 bases. In germline, CDR1 is SGHDT, CDR2 YYEEEE. The CDR3 covers 14 residues. The trim removed 4 bases at V and 12 bases at J, leaving 11 bases unmatched. The CDR3 DNA is TGTGCCAGCAGCCCTGGGACAGGTACTACGGAACTGTTTTTT. Its protein is CASSPGTGTTELFF.

The chain is built from TRBV7-1 and TRBJ2-1; the match to TRBD2 covers 15 bases. TRBV7-1 is an open reading frame, and its role is uncertain. CDR3 length equals 17 residues. The ends lost 5 bases at V and 4 bases at J; junction bases unmatched: 6. The CDR3 nucleotides read TGTGCCAGCAGCGCCAAAGGGACTAGCGGGGGGTACAATGAGCAGTTCTTC. Translation gives CASSAKGTSGGYNEQFF.

This clonotype is a singleton in its sample. The chain carries TRBV19 and TRBJ2-7; D is possibly TRBD1 (6 bases). CDR3 length equals 14 residues. CDR1 and CDR2 (germline): LNHDA, SQIVND (reference sequence). With 5 bases removed from V and 2 bases from J, the gap between germline ends came to 13 bases. The CDR3 region is CASSSHRVPYEQYF. DNA of the CDR3: TGTGCCAGTAGTTCACACAGGGTACCCTACGAGCAGTACTTC.

This sequence joins TRBV6-1 and TRBJ1-1; D remains unclear. The CDR3 extends over 14 amino acids. Trimming stripped 2 bases from V and 0 bases from J, with 7 bases between. Germline V CDR1 and CDR2: MNHNS, SASEGT. For the CDR3, the DNA is TGTGCCAGCAGTGAATACGTGTTGAACACTGAAGCTTTCTTT. This codes for CASSEYVLNTEAFF.

The chain is built from TRBV30 and TRBJ1-1, with a weak D call TRBD1 (6 bases). The CDR3 runs 17 residues. Deletions cut 0 bases from V and 6 bases from J, with 23 bases between. The germline gives CDR1 GTSNPN, CDR2 SVGIG (reference sequence). The CDR3 loop is CAWSVRRTARSGAEAFF. The CDR3 DNA reads TGTGCCTGGAGTGTACGTCGGACAGCTCGAAGTGGCGCTGAAGCTTTCTTT. The entire variable domain, with the rest obtained from reference TRBV30 and TRBJ1-1, is as follows: SQTIHQWPATLVQPVGSPLSLECTVEGTSNPNLYWYRQAAGRGLQLLFYSVGIGQISSEVPQNLSASRPQDRQFILSSKKLLLSDSGFYLCAWSVRRTARSGAEAFFGQGTRLTVV.

This clonotype was observed many times. The J gene is TRBJ2-5, the V gene TRBV7-6, with 8 bases aligning to TRBD2. The CDR3 spans 16 residues. Germline V lookup: CDR1 SGHVS, CDR2 FNYEAQ. V lost 3 bases, J lost 7 bases, and 13 bases stayed unmatched. Here the CDR3 reads CASSLFSGSLSATQYF. As DNA, the CDR3 is TGTGCCAGCAGCTTGTTCAGCGGGAGTCTTTCGGCGACCCAGTACTTC.

This chain joins TRBV10-3 and TRBJ1-3; D not resolved. Germline lookup yields CDR1 ENHRY and CDR2 SYGVKD. The germline V and J ends were trimmed by 3 bases and 0 bases, with 12 bases remaining between them. The CDR3 has 16 residues. DNA for the CDR3: TGTGCCATCAGTGAACGGCCCACCAACTCTGGAAACACCATATATTTT. Translated: CAISERPTNSGNTIYF.

The chain carries TRBV12-3 or TRBV12-4 and TRBJ1-1; 10 nucleotides align to TRBD1. The trim removed 6 bases at V and 10 bases at J, leaving 5 bases unmatched. CDR3 length equals 12 residues. The CDR3 sequence is CASSDRGQAAFF. CDR3 sequence (DNA): TGTGCCAGCAGCGACAGGGGGCAGGCAGCTTTCTTT.

This clonotype was seen a few times. This rearrangement joins TRBV7-9 to TRBJ2-7; 9 nucleotides agree with TRBD1. CDR3 length: 14 residues. V lost 5 bases, J lost 6 bases, and 8 bases stayed unmatched. Looked up from germline, CDR1 is SEHNR and CDR2 is FQNEAQ (reference sequence). CDR3 protein: CASSQTGGLREQYF. The CDR3 DNA reads TGTGCCAGCAGCCAGACAGGGGGTCTCCGCGAGCAGTACTTC.

Ten or more counts support this clonotype. CDR3 nucleotide sequence: TGTGCCAGCAGCTTAGAGACGACTCGAAGCTACAATGAGCAGTTCTTC. Translating it yields CASSLETTRSYNEQFF. The chain couples TRBV7-8 to TRBJ2-1; D is unclear. V lost 1 base and J 3 bases, leaving 13 bases between the germline ends. Germline V lookup: CDR1 SGHVS, CDR2 FQNEAQ. The CDR3 contains 16 residues.

This rearrangement joins TRBV18 to TRBJ2-1; D is possibly TRBD2 (7 bases). This CDR3 has 11 amino acids. From germline, CDR1 is KGHSH and CDR2 LQKENI. V was shortened by 2 bases and J by 13 bases, with 9 bases between the two germline ends. CDR3 protein: CASSPGGAQFF. DNA for the CDR3: TGTGCCAGCTCACCAGGGGGGGCACAGTTCTTC.

This clonotype was picked up many times. The chain uses TRBV14 and TRBJ2-1, with 11 bases matching TRBD1. V trimming: 3 bases; J trimming: 9 bases; junction bases outside the gene matches: 7. The CDR3 contains 15 residues. CDR1 is SGHDN, CDR2 FVKESK, per germline. The CDR3 DNA sequence: TGTGCCAGCAGCCACCTGGGACAGGGGGAAGGTGAGCAGTTCTTC. Translation gives CASSHLGQGEGEQFF.

The chain links TRBV15 to TRBJ1-2; TRBD1 might be the D (5 bases). There are 17 residues in the CDR3. Trimming took off 2 bases at V and 4 bases at J, with 20 bases between the two ends. Germline V gene sequence: CDR1 LNHNV, CDR2 YYDKDF (reference sequence). For the CDR3, the DNA is TGTGCCACCAGCAGATCCGTAGGGACCAGCTATGCCTATGGCTACACCTTC. Protein sequence: CATSRSVGTSYAYGYTF.

In its sample, this clonotype was seen a few times. CDR3 DNA: TGCAGTGCGGGGGGGACTGATACGCAGTATTTT. Its protein product is CSAGGTDTQYF. The chain employs TRBV20-1 and TRBJ2-3, with 7 bases matching TRBD2. The CDR3 covers 11 residues. Germline CDR1 is DFQATT and CDR2 is SNEGSKA (reference sequence). V was clipped by 6 bases and J by 6 bases; unmatched bases: 3.

The table lists this clonotype with a few counts. The rearrangement joins TRBV30 to TRBJ1-1; TRBD1 might be the D (5 bases). This CDR3 comprises 14 residues. V was pared by 0 bases and J by 0 bases, with 8 bases between. Germline assignment: CDR1 GTSNPN and CDR2 SVGIG (reference sequence). The CDR3 loop reads CAWSVVGVNTEAFF. The CDR3 bases are TGTGCCTGGAGTGTCGTGGGGGTGAACACTGAAGCTTTCTTT.

CDR3 DNA sequence: TGTGCCAGCACCTCGTCTCGAGAGGGCCCGGTCGAGCAGTACTTC. Amino acids: CASTSSREGPVEQYF. The chain couples TRBV3-1 to TRBJ2-7; perhaps TRBD2 as D (5 bases). Trimming pared 7 bases from V and 6 bases from J, leaving 22 bases between. The CDR3 consists of 15 residues. Germline V gives CDR1 LGHDT, CDR2 YNNKEL (reference sequence).

This chain uses TRBV29-1 with TRBJ2-3; TRBD1 matches at 8 bases. V lost 1 base to trimming and J lost 6 bases; unmatched junction nucleotides: 3. The CDR3 is 13 residues long. Germline CDR1 and CDR2: SQVTM and ANQGSEA. The CDR3 spells CSVEGTGRDTQYF. The CDR3 coding sequence is TGCAGCGTTGAAGGGACAGGGCGTGATACGCAGTATTTT.